The rows below give T cell receptor beta chains drawn from one sample of a study of Ad26.COV2.S vaccination and SARS-CoV-2 variants. Produced via immunoSEQ multiplex PCR; TCRdb's table is partial and in-frame only. The sample contains about 350,000 clones, roughly nine tenths of which appear only once. The material was peripheral blood, obtained after recovery from COVID-19. The receptors stem from a human donor who had recovered from COVID-19. Both conserved end residues are part of each CDR3. D genes are given only for firm matches. Not all rows give a size; the values are once, few, many and, for expanded clones, a class.

J: TRBJ2-1; D: -; size: -; V: TRBV4-1; CDR3: CASSLHNEQFF; DNA: TGCGCCAGCAGCCTACACAATGAGCAGTTCTTC
J: TRBJ2-1; D: -; size: -; V: TRBV5-1; CDR3: CASSLDSLENNEQFF; DNA: TGCGCCAGCAGCTTGGATTCTCTAGAAAACAATGAGCAGTTCTTC
J: TRBJ2-5; D: -; size: -; V: TRBV14; CDR3: CASSQFQGGFQETQYF; DNA: TGTGCCAGCAGTCAATTTCAGGGGGGATTCCAAGAGACCCAGTACTTC
J: TRBJ1-3; D: -; size: few; V: TRBV12-3/TRBV12-4; CDR3: CASSNSGNTIYF; DNA: TGTGCCAGCAGCAACTCTGGAAACACCATATATTTT
J: TRBJ2-2; D: TRBD1; size: -; V: TRBV5-1; CDR3: CASSFSQGLTGELFF; DNA: TGCGCCAGCAGCTTCTCACAGGGGTTAACCGGGGAGCTGTTTTTT
J: TRBJ2-5; D: -; size: -; V: TRBV7-6; CDR3: CASSLGVPGSKTQYF; DNA: TGTGCCAGCAGCTTGGGAGTTCCGGGGTCTAAGACCCAGTACTTC
J: TRBJ2-3; D: TRBD2; size: -; V: TRBV27; CDR3: CASRERLAGGPPDTQYF; DNA: TGTGCCAGCAGGGAGAGACTAGCGGGGGGGCCCCCAGATACGCAGTATTTT
J: TRBJ1-5; D: -; size: once; V: TRBV7-2; CDR3: CASSLAGLQREPNQPQHF; DNA: TGTGCCAGCAGCTTAGCTGGACTGCAAAGGGAACCAAATCAGCCCCAGCATTTT
J: TRBJ2-7; D: -; size: -; V: TRBV7-9; CDR3: CASSLERGPSYEQYF; DNA: TGTGCCAGCAGCTTAGAACGGGGGCCCTCCTACGAGCAGTACTTC
J: TRBJ1-2; D: -; size: -; V: TRBV7-2; CDR3: CASSSTGPMGGYTF; DNA: TGTGCCAGCAGCTCGACCGGACCTATGGGCGGCTACACCTTC
J: TRBJ1-1; D: -; size: few; V: TRBV6-2/TRBV6-3; CDR3: CASSSPTATTEAFF; DNA: TGTGCCAGCAGTTCCCCAACAGCGACCACTGAAGCTTTCTTT
J: TRBJ1-2; D: -; size: -; V: TRBV4-1; CDR3: CASSHGTPIYGYTF; DNA: TGCGCCAGCAGCCATGGAACACCCATCTATGGCTACACCTTC
J: TRBJ1-4; D: TRBD1; size: -; V: TRBV7-2; CDR3: CASSPRGLDEKLFF; DNA: TGTGCCAGCAGCCCCAGGGGGCTCGATGAAAAACTGTTTTTT
J: TRBJ2-1; D: -; size: -; V: TRBV5-6; CDR3: CASSLVKGLGQFF; DNA: TGTGCCAGCAGCTTAGTAAAGGGTTTGGGGCAGTTCTTC
J: TRBJ2-3; D: -; size: -; V: TRBV7-2; CDR3: CASSFELVKDTQYF; DNA: TGTGCCAGCAGCTTCGAACTAGTCAAAGATACGCAGTATTTT
J: TRBJ1-3; D: TRBD1; size: -; V: TRBV7-9; CDR3: CASSPHSTGGAPGNTIYF; DNA: TGTGCCAGCAGCCCCCACTCGACAGGGGGCGCCCCTGGAAACACCATATATTTT
J: TRBJ1-1; D: TRBD1; size: -; V: TRBV7-9; CDR3: CASSSSRRQGTEAFF; DNA: TGTGCCAGCAGCTCCTCGAGGAGACAGGGCACTGAAGCTTTCTTT
J: TRBJ2-1; D: -; size: -; V: TRBV7-9; CDR3: CASSPRLGGNEQFF; DNA: TGTGCCAGCAGCCCCCGACTAGGCGGGAATGAGCAGTTCTTC
J: TRBJ1-2; D: -; size: -; V: TRBV14; CDR3: CASSLSGRRYGYTF; DNA: TGTGCCAGCAGCCTTTCGGGCAGACGCTATGGCTACACCTTC
J: TRBJ1-2; D: TRBD1; size: -; V: TRBV5-1; CDR3: CASSLEGEGATNYGYTF; DNA: TGCGCCAGCAGCTTGGAGGGGGAGGGGGCTACGAACTATGGCTACACCTTC
J: TRBJ2-2; D: -; size: -; V: TRBV19; CDR3: CASSIRQAGELFF; DNA: TGTGCCAGTAGTATCCGGCAGGCCGGGGAGCTGTTTTTT
J: TRBJ2-7; D: -; size: -; V: TRBV6-1; CDR3: CASSEVLTTYEQYF; DNA: TGTGCCAGCAGTGAGGTATTAACGACCTACGAGCAGTACTTC
J: TRBJ1-2; D: -; size: -; V: TRBV3-1/TRBV3-2; CDR3: CASSIDPGKGYTF; DNA: TGTGCCAGCAGCATAGACCCGGGGAAAGGCTACACCTTC
J: TRBJ2-3; D: -; size: -; V: TRBV27; CDR3: CASSFSGHRPDTQYF; DNA: TGTGCCAGCAGTTTCTCGGGCCACCGACCAGATACGCAGTATTTT
J: TRBJ2-1; D: TRBD2; size: once; V: TRBV7-2; CDR3: CASSFSSGRHGEQFF; DNA: TGTGCCAGCAGCTTTTCTAGCGGGCGTCATGGGGAGCAGTTCTTC
J: TRBJ2-7; D: -; size: -; V: TRBV4-1; CDR3: CASSQGGLYEQYF; DNA: TGCGCCAGCAGCCAAGGAGGGCTCTACGAGCAGTACTTC
J: TRBJ2-3; D: -; size: -; V: TRBV7-9; CDR3: CASSLGKRWAYF; DNA: TGTGCCAGCAGCTTAGGGAAGCGTTGGGCGTATTTT
J: TRBJ1-1; D: TRBD1; size: -; V: TRBV7-8; CDR3: CASSFPGQGANTEAFF; DNA: TGTGCCAGCAGCTTTCCGGGACAGGGGGCGAACACTGAAGCTTTCTTT
J: TRBJ1-1; D: -; size: -; V: TRBV7-9; CDR3: CASRTQGNTEAFF; DNA: TGTGCCAGCAGGACACAGGGGAACACTGAAGCTTTCTTT
J: TRBJ1-5; D: -; size: -; V: TRBV2; CDR3: CASRRGADQPQHF; DNA: TGTGCCAGCAGGAGGGGGGCTGATCAGCCCCAGCATTTT
J: TRBJ2-3; D: -; size: -; V: TRBV13; CDR3: CASSLQGGTDTQYF; DNA: TGTGCCAGCAGCTTACAGGGCGGCACAGATACGCAGTATTTT
J: TRBJ1-2; D: -; size: -; V: TRBV11-2; CDR3: CASSTSNYGYTF; DNA: TGTGCCAGCAGCACCTCAAACTATGGCTACACCTTC
J: TRBJ1-2; D: -; size: -; V: TRBV5-5; CDR3: CASSPDGRAPMDMDGYTF; DNA: TGTGCCAGCAGCCCGGATGGCAGGGCGCCTATGGACATGGACGGCTACACCTTC
J: TRBJ1-6; D: -; size: few; V: TRBV25-1; CDR3: CASSEKNRVSPLHF; DNA: TGTGCCAGCAGTGAGAAAAACAGGGTTTCACCCCTCCACTTT
J: TRBJ1-5; D: -; size: -; V: TRBV15; CDR3: CATSRLQGQPQHF; DNA: TGTGCCACCAGCAGATTGCAGGGGCAGCCCCAGCATTTT